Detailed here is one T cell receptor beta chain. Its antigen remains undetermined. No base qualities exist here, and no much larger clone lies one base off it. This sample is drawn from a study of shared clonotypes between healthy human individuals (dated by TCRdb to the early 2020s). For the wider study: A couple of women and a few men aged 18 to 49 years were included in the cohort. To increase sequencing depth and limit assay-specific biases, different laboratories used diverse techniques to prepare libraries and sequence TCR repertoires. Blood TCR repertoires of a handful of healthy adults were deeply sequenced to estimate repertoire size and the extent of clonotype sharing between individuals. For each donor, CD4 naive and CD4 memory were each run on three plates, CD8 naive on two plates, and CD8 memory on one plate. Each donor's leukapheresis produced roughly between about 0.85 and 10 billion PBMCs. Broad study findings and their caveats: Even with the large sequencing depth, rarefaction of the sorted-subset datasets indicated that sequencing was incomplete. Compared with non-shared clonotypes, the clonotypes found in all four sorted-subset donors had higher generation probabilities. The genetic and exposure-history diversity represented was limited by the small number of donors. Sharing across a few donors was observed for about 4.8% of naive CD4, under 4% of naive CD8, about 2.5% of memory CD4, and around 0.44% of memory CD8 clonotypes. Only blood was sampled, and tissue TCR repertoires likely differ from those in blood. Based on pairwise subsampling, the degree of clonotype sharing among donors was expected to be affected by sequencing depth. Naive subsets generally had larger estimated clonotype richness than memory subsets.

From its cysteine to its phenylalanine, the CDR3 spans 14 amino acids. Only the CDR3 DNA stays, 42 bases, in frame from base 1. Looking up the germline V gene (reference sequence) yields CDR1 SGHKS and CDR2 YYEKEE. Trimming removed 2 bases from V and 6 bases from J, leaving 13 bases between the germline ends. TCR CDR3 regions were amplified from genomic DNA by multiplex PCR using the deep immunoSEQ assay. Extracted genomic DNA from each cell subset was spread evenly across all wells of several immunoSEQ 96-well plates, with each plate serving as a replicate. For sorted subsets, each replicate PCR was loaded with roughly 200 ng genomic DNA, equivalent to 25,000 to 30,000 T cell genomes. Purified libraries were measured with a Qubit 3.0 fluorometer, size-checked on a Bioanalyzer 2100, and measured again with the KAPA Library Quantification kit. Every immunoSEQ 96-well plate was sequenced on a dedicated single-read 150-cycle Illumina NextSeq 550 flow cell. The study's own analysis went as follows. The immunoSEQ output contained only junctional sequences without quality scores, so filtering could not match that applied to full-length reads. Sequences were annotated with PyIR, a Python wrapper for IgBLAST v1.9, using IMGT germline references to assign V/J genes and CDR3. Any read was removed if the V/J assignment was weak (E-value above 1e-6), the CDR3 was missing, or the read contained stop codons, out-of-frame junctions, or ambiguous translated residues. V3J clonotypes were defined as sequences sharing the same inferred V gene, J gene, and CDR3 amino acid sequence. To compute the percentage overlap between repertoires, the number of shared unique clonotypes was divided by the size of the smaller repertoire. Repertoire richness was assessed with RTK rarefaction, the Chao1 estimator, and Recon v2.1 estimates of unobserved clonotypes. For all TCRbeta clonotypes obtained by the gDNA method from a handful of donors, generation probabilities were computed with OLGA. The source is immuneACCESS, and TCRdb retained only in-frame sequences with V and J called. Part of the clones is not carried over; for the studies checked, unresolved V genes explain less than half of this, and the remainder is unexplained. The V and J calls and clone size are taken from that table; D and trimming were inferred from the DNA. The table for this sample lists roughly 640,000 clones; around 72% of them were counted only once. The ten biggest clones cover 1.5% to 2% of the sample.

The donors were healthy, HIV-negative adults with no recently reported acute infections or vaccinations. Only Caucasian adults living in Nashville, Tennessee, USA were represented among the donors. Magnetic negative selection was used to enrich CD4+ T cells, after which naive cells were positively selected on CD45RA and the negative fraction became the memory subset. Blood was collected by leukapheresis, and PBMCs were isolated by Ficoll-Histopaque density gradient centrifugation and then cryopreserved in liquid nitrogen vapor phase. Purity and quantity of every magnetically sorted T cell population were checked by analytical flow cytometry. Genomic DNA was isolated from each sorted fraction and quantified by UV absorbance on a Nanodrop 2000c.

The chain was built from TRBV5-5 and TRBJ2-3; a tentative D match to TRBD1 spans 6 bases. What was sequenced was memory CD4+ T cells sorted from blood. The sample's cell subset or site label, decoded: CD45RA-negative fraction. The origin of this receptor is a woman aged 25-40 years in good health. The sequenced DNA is TGTGCCAGCAGCTTTGGGGGCGCTGAGGATACGCAGTATTTT. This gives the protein CASSFGGAEDTQYF.